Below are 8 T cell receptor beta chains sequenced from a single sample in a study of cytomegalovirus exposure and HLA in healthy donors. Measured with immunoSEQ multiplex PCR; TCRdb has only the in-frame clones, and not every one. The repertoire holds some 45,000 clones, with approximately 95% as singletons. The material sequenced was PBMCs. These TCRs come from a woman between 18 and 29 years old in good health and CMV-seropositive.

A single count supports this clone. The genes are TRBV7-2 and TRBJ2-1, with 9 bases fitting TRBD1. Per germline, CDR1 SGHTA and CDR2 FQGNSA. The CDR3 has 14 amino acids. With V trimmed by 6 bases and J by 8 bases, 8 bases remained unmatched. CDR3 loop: CASRMGQGTHEQFF. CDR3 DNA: TGTGCCAGCAGGATGGGACAGGGAACGCATGAGCAGTTCTTC.

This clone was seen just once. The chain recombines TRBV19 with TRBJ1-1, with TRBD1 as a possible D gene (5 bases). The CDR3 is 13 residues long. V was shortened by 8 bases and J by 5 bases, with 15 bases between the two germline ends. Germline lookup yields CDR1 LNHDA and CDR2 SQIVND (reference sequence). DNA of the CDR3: TGTGCCAGTTCTGTCCAGGGATCGACTGAAGCTTTCTTT. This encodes CASSVQGSTEAFF.

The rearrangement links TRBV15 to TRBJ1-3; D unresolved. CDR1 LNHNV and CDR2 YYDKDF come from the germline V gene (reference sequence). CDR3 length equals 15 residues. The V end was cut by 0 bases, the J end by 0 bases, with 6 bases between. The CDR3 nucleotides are TGTGCCACCAGCAGAGATCCAGTCTCTGGAAACACCATATATTTT. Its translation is CATSRDPVSGNTIYF.

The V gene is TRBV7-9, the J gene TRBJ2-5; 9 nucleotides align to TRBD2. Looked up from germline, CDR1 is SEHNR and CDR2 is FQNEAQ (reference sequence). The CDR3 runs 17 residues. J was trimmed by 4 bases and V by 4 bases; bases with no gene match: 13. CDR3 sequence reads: CASSSAGIAGVRETQYF. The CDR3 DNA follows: TGTGCCAGCAGCTCAGCCGGGATAGCGGGAGTCAGAGAGACCCAGTACTTC.

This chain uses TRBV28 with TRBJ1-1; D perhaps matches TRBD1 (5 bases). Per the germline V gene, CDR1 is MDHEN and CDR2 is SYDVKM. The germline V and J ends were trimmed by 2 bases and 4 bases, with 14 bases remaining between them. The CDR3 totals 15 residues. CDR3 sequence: CASSLIGGGLTEAFF. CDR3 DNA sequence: TGTGCCAGCAGTTTAATCGGGGGAGGGCTCACTGAAGCTTTCTTT.

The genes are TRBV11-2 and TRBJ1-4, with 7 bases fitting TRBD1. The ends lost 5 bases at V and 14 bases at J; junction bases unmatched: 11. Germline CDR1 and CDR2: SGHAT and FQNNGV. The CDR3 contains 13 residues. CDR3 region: CASSPRQGNSLFF. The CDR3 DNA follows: TGTGCCAGCAGCCCTCGACAGGGCAATTCGCTGTTTTTT.

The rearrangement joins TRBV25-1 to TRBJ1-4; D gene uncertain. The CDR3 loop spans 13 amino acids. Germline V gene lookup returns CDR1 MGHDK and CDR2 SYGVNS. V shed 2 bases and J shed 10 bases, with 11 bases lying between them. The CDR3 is CASSEPPGGKLFF. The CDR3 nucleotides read TGTGCCAGCAGTGAACCCCCCGGCGGAAAACTGTTTTTT.

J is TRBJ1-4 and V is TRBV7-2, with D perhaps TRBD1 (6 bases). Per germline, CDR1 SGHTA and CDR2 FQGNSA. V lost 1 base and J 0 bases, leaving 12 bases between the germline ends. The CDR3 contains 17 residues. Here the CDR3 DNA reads TGTGCCAGCAGCTTAGATGGGGGCGGAGCAACTAATGAAAAACTGTTTTTT. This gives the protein CASSLDGGGATNEKLFF.